This T cell receptor beta chain was captured by sequencing in a study of control samples from healthy donors and cancer patients. Measured with immunoSEQ multiplex PCR; TCRdb has only the in-frame clones, and not every one. The sample lists more than 150,000 clones; 85% to 95% were seen once. The CDR3 sequence is 13 residues long. The V gene's germline CDR1 is MNHEY and CDR2 SVGEGT. The V and J ends lost 5 bases and 10 bases respectively, with 14 bases between them. This chain links TRBV6-2 or TRBV6-3 with TRBJ1-4; D is perhaps TRBD1 (5 bases). The material sequenced was blood. This receptor was taken from a man aged 45 to 65 in good health. The CDR3 spells CASSIRVGGKLFF. The CDR3 nucleotides are TGTGCCAGCAGTATCAGGGTGGGCGGAAAACTGTTTTTT.